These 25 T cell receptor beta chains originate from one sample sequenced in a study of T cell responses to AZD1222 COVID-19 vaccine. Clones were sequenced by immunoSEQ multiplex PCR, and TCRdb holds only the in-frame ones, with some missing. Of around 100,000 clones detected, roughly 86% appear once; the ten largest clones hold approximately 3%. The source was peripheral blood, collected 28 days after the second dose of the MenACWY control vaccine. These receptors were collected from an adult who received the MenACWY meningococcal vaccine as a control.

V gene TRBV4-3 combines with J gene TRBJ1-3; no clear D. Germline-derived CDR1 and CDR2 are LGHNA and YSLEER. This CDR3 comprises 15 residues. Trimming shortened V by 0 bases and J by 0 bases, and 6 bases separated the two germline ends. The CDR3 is CASSQDVSSGNTIYF. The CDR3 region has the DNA TGCGCCAGCAGCCAAGATGTGAGCTCTGGAAACACCATATATTTT.

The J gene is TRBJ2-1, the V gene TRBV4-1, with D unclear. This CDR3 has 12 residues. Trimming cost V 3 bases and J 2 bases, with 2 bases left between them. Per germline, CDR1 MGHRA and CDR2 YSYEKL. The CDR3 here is CASSQAYNEQFF. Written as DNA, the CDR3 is TGCGCCAGCAGCCAGGCCTACAATGAGCAGTTCTTC.

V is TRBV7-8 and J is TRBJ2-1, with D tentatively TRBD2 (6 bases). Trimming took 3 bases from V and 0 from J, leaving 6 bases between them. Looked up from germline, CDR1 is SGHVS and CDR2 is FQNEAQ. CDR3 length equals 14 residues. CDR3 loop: CASSFGSSYNEQFF. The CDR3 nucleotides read TGTGCCAGCAGCTTCGGGAGCTCCTACAATGAGCAGTTCTTC.

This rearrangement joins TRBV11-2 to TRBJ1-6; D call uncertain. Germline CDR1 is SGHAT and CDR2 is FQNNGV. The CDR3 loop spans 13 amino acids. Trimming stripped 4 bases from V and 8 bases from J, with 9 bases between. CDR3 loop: CASSYGRDSPLHF. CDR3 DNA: TGTGCCAGCAGCTATGGTCGGGATTCACCCCTCCACTTT.

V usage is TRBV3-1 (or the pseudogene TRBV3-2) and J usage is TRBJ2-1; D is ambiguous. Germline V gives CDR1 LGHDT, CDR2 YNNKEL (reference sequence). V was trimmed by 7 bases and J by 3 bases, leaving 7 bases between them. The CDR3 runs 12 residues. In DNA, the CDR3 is TGTGCCAGCACTTCATTCTACAATGAGCAGTTCTTC. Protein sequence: CASTSFYNEQFF.

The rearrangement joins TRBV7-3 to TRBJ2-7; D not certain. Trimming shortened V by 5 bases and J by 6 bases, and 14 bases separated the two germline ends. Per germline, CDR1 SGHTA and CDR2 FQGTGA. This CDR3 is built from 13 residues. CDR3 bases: TGTGCCAGCAGCCGTATGGAAGCGAGCGAGCAGTACTTC. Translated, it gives CASSRMEASEQYF.

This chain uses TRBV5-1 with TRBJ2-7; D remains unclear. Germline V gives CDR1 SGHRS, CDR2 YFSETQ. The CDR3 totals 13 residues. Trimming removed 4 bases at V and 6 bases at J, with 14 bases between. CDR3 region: CASSPSRFSEQYF. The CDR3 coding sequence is TGCGCCAGCAGCCCGTCGAGGTTCTCCGAGCAGTACTTC. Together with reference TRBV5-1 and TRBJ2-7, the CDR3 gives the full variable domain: KAGVTQTPRYLIKTRGQQVTLSCSPISGHRSVSWYQQTPGQGLQFLFEYFSETQRNKGNFPGRFSGRQFSNSRSEMNVSTLELGDSALYLCASSPSRFSEQYFGPGTRLTVT.

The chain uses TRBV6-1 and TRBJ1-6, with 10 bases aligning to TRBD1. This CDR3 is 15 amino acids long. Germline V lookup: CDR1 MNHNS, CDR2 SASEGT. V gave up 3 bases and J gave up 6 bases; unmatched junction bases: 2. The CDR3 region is CASSEGTGVNSPLHF. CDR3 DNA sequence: TGTGCCAGCAGTGAGGGGACAGGGGTTAATTCACCCCTCCACTTT.

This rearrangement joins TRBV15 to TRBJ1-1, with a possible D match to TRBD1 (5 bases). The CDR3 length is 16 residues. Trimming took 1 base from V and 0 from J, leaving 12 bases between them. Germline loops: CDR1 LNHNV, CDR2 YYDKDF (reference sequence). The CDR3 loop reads CATSRALSRVNTEAFF. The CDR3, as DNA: TGTGCCACCAGCAGAGCTTTGAGCAGGGTGAACACTGAAGCTTTCTTT.

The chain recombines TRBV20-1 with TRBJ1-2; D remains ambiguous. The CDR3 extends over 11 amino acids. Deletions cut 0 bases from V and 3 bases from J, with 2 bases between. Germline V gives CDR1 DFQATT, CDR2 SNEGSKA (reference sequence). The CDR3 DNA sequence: TGCAGTGCTAGAGATGACTATGGCTACACCTTC. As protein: CSARDDYGYTF.

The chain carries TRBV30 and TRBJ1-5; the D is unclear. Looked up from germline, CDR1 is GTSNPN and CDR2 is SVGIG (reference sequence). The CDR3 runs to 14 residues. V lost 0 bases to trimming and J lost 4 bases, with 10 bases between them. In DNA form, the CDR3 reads TGTGCCTGGAGTGTAAACCAACTTAATCAGCCCCAGCATTTT. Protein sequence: CAWSVNQLNQPQHF. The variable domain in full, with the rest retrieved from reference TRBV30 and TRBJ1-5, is SQTIHQWPATLVQPVGSPLSLECTVEGTSNPNLYWYRQAAGRGLQLLFYSVGIGQISSEVPQNLSASRPQDRQFILSSKKLLLSDSGFYLCAWSVNQLNQPQHFGDGTRLSIL.

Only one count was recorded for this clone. The CDR3 coding sequence is TGTGCCAGCTCACCAAGTCCCCCGGGCTACACCTTC. Translating gives CASSPSPPGYTF. The rearrangement uses TRBV18 and TRBJ1-2; D unresolved. Trimming shortened V by 2 bases and J by 8 bases, and 9 bases separated the two germline ends. Germline lookup yields CDR1 KGHSH and CDR2 LQKENI. The CDR3 has 12 residues.

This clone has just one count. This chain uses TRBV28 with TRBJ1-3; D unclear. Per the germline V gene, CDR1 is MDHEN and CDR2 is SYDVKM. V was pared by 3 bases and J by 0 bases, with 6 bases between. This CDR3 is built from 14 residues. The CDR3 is CASSFMGSGNTIYF. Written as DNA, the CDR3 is TGTGCCAGCAGTTTTATGGGCTCTGGAAACACCATATATTTT.

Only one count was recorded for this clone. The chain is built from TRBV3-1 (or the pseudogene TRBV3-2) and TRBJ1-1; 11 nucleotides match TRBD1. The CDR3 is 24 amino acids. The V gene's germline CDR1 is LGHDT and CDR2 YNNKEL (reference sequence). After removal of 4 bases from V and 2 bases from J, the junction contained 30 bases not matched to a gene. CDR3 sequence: CASSPPPPGQGGVALTPQNTEAFF. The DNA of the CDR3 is TGTGCCAGCAGCCCTCCACCCCCGGGACAGGGGGGAGTCGCGCTTACCCCCCAAAACACTGAAGCTTTCTTT.

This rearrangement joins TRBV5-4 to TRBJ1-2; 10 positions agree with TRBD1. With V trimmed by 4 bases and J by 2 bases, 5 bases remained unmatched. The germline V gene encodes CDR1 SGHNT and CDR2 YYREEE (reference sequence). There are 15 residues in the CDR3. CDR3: CASSPGDRGNYGYTF. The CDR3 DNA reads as TGTGCCAGCAGCCCGGGGGACAGGGGAAACTATGGCTACACCTTC.

The CDR3 loop reads CASSPAVGQLSTDTQYF. The CDR3 DNA is TGCGCCAGCAGCCCGGCCGTGGGACAGCTTAGCACAGATACGCAGTATTTT. The V and J genes are TRBV5-1 and TRBJ2-3, with TRBD1 matching over 7 bases. Trimming took 4 bases from V and 0 from J; bases not matched to a gene: 11. CDR1 and CDR2 from the germline V gene are SGHRS and YFSETQ. This CDR3 spans 17 amino acids.

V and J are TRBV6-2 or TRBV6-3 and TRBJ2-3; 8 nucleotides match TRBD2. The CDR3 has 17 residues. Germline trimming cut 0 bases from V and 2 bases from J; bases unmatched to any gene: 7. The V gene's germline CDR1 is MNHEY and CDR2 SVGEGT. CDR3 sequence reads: CASSYSRDSGDTDTQYF. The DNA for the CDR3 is TGTGCCAGCAGTTACTCGAGGGATAGCGGGGACACAGATACGCAGTATTTT.

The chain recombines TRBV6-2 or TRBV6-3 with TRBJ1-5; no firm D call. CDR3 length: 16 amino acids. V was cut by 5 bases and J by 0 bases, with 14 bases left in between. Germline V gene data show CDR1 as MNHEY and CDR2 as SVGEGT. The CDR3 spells CASSKLRLDSNQPQHF. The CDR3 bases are TGTGCCAGCAGTAAACTCCGCCTAGATAGCAATCAGCCCCAGCATTTT.

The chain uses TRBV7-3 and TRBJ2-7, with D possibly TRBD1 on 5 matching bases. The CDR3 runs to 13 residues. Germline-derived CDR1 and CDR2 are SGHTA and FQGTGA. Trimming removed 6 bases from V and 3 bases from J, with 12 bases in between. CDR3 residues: CASSKDRHYEQYF. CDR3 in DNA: TGTGCCAGCAGTAAAGACAGACACTACGAGCAGTACTTC.

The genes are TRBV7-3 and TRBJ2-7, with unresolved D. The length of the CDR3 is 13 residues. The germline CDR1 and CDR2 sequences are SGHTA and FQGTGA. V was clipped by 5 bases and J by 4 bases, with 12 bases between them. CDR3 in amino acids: CASSPNGPYEQYF. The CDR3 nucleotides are TGTGCCAGCAGCCCTAACGGGCCTTACGAGCAGTACTTC.

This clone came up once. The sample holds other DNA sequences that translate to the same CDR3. The CDR3 bases are TGTGCCAGCAGCTTAGTGGGGGCACCCACAGATACGCAGTATTTT. Translating it yields CASSLVGAPTDTQYF. This chain joins TRBV11-2 and TRBJ2-3; perhaps TRBD1 as D (6 bases). CDR3 length: 15 residues. The germline CDR1 and CDR2 sequences are SGHAT and FQNNGV. Trimming took off 1 base at V and 2 bases at J, with 10 bases between the two ends.

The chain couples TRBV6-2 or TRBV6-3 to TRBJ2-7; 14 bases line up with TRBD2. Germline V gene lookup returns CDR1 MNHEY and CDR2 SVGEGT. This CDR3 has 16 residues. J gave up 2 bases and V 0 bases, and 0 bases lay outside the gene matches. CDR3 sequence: CASSYSTSGGAYEQYF. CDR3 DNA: TGTGCCAGCAGTTACTCGACTAGCGGGGGGGCCTACGAGCAGTACTTC.

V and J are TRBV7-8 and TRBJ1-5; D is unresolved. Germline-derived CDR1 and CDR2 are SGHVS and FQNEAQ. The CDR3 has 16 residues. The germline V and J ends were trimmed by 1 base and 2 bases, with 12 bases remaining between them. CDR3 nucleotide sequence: TGTGCCAGCAGCTTAGGTACAGAAATGGGCAATCAGCCCCAGCATTTT. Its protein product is CASSLGTEMGNQPQHF.

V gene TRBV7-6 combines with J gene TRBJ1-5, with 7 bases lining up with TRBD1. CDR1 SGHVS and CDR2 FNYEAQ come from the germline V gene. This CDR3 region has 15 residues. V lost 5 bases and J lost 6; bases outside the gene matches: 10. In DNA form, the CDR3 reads TGTGCCAGCAGCCCAGGGGGGCTCCGCGGTCAGCCCCAGCATTTT. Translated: CASSPGGLRGQPQHF.

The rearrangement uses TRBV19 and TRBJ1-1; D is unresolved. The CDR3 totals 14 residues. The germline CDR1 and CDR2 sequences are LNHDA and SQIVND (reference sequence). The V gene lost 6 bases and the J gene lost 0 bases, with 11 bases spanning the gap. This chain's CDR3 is CASRPKALNTEAFF. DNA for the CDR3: TGTGCCAGTAGGCCCAAAGCTTTGAACACTGAAGCTTTCTTT. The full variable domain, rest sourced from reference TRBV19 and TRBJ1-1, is DGGITQSPKYLFRKEGQNVTLSCEQNLNHDAMYWYRQDPGQGLRLIYYSQIVNDFQKGDIAEGYSVSREKKESFPLTVTSAQKNPTAFYLCASRPKALNTEAFFGQGTRLTVV.